The 24 T cell receptor beta chains reported below all come from one sample, sequenced in a study of T cell responses to AZD1222 COVID-19 vaccine. TCRdb keeps only in-frame clones here, not all; method: immunoSEQ multiplex PCR. The profile shows 58,000 or so clones, 84% of them singletons. The source material was peripheral blood, sampled on day 0 of AZD1222 vaccination. Source of these receptors: an adult in good health.

This rearrangement joins TRBV6-5 to TRBJ2-3; 8 positions agree with TRBD2. The length of the CDR3 is 14 residues. The V segment lost 8 bases and the J segment 3 bases; nucleotides outside the gene matches: 7. CDR1 and CDR2 from the germline V gene are MNHEY and SVGAGI. The CDR3 nucleotides read TGTGCCAGCCGACTAGCGACGCGTACAGATACGCAGTATTTT. Protein sequence: CASRLATRTDTQYF.

The CDR3 region has the DNA TGTGCCACTAGGATCAACCAAGAGACCCAGTACTTC. Its protein is CATRINQETQYF. This rearrangement joins TRBV7-9 to TRBJ2-5; no definite D call. From germline, CDR1 is SEHNR and CDR2 FQNEAQ (reference sequence). Trimming pared 10 bases from V and 0 bases from J, leaving 9 bases between. CDR3 length: 12 amino acids. Full variable domain (remainder filled in from reference TRBV7-9 and TRBJ2-5): DTGVSQNPRHKITKRGQNVTFRCDPISEHNRLYWYRQTLGQGPEFLTYFQNEAQLEKSRLLSDRFSAERPKGSFSTLEIQRTEQGDSAMYLCATRINQETQYFGPGTRLLVL.

CDR3 residues: CASSLDRGEGNTIYF. The CDR3 coding sequence is TGTGCCAGCAGCTTAGATCGGGGGGAAGGAAACACCATATATTTT. The rearrangement uses TRBV7-8 and TRBJ1-3; D is possibly TRBD1 (5 bases). V lost 1 base to trimming and J lost 4 bases, with 11 bases between them. CDR3 size: 15 residues. Germline CDR1 and CDR2: SGHVS and FQNEAQ.

This chain connects TRBV29-1 to TRBJ2-7; D is perhaps TRBD1 (5 bases). Germline lookup yields CDR1 SQVTM and CDR2 ANQGSEA. This CDR3 has 14 amino acids. V was cut by 0 bases and J by 3 bases, with 12 bases left in between. Written as DNA, the CDR3 is TGCAGCGTTGAAGATCTGGACAAGAACTACGAGCAGTACTTC. Translation: CSVEDLDKNYEQYF.

This chain uses TRBV6-1 with TRBJ1-4; TRBD1 is a possible D gene (6 bases). V lost 3 bases and J 8 bases, leaving 19 bases between the germline ends. Germline V gene lookup returns CDR1 MNHNS and CDR2 SASEGT. This CDR3 contains 16 residues. CDR3 in amino acids: CASSEVQGSSGEKLFF. The CDR3 DNA reads as TGTGCCAGCAGTGAGGTGCAGGGGAGTTCGGGAGAAAAACTGTTTTTT.

The chain carries TRBV14 and TRBJ1-2; weak D call: TRBD1 (5 bases). Trimming took off 4 bases at V and 4 bases at J, with 22 bases between the two ends. CDR1 is SGHDN, CDR2 FVKESK, per germline. This CDR3 has 17 amino acids. In DNA form, the CDR3 reads TGTGCCAGCAGCCCTCGGGACTTCCCTAACGTCGGCTATGGCTACACCTTC. Translation: CASSPRDFPNVGYGYTF.

This clone turned up a few times. One end of the junction is discordant with germline, which a read error may explain. This chain joins TRBV4-2 and TRBJ2-7; 8 bases fit TRBD1. This CDR3 comprises 18 residues. Per germline, CDR1 LGHNA and CDR2 YNFKEQ. CDR3 DNA: TGTCCCAGCAGCCACCACGACTGGGGGACAGGCAAACCTTACGAGCAGTACTTC. It is translated as CPSSHHDWGTGKPYEQYF.

The rearrangement links TRBV7-9 to TRBJ1-1, with D possibly matching TRBD1 (5 bases). Germline CDR1 is SEHNR and CDR2 is FQNEAQ (reference sequence). CDR3 length: 13 amino acids. Deletions cut 4 bases from V and 5 bases from J, with 11 bases between. The CDR3 protein is CASSSSGGTEAFF. CDR3 coding DNA: TGTGCCAGCAGCTCAAGCGGGGGGACTGAAGCTTTCTTT.

The chain carries TRBV3-1 (or the pseudogene TRBV3-2) and TRBJ1-6; no reliable D call. CDR1 LGHDT and CDR2 YNNKEL come from the germline V gene (reference sequence). The CDR3 sequence is 13 residues long. Trimming cost V 4 bases and J 7 bases, with 8 bases left between them. As DNA, the CDR3 is TGTGCCAGCAGCCCCAGACTAAATTCACCCCTCCACTTT. Amino acid sequence: CASSPRLNSPLHF.

The table lists this clone with a count of one. The chain has TRBV5-8 and TRBJ1-5, with 10 bases aligning to TRBD1. CDR1 and CDR2 (germline): SGHTS, YDEGEE. V was clipped by 2 bases and J by 2 bases; unmatched bases: 10. This CDR3 contains 18 residues. The CDR3 DNA reads as TGTGCCAGCAGCTTCCCGGGACAGGGGTCTTTGGGCAATCAGCCCCAGCATTTT. It encodes CASSFPGQGSLGNQPQHF.

The J gene is TRBJ1-6, the V gene TRBV12-5; possibly TRBD1 for D (5 bases). The CDR3 runs to 17 residues. Germline CDR1 LGHNT, CDR2 FRNRAP. V shed 0 bases and J shed 5 bases, with 14 bases lying between them. The CDR3: CASGLVVSARDNSPLHF. The CDR3 nucleotides read TGTGCTAGTGGTTTGGTAGTTAGCGCCAGGGATAATTCACCCCTCCACTTT.

This chain joins TRBV13 and TRBJ1-5, with 8 bases aligning to TRBD1. This CDR3 is 14 amino acids long. Trimming cost V 5 bases and J 3 bases; bases outside gene matches: 3. The germline CDR1 and CDR2 sequences are PRHDT and FYEKMQ (reference sequence). The CDR3 sequence: CASSRTGTNQPQHF. The CDR3 coding sequence is TGTGCCAGCAGCCGGACAGGGACCAATCAGCCCCAGCATTTT.

This rearrangement joins TRBV7-9 to TRBJ1-1, with 7 positions matching TRBD1. Germline assignment: CDR1 SEHNR and CDR2 FQNEAQ (reference sequence). The CDR3 runs 17 residues. With V trimmed by 5 bases and J by 1 base, 13 bases remained unmatched. CDR3 DNA: TGTGCCAGCAGCCCCCGAAACAGGGGAAGAGGGAACACTGAAGCTTTCTTT. This codes for CASSPRNRGRGNTEAFF.

V is TRBV2 and J is TRBJ2-7; TRBD2 matches at 7 bases. Losses at the gene ends were 2 bases for V and 2 bases for J; bases not matched to a gene: 6. The CDR3 spans 15 residues. Germline V gene lookup returns CDR1 SNHLY and CDR2 FYNNEI. CDR3 bases: TGTGCCAGCAGTGAATGGCGGGGGATTACCTACGAGCAGTACTTC. This sequence encodes CASSEWRGITYEQYF.

This sequence joins TRBV5-1 and TRBJ2-6; D may match TRBD1 or TRBD2 (6 bases each). Trimming cost V 4 bases and J 2 bases, with 10 bases left between them. Germline CDR1 and CDR2: SGHRS and YFSETQ. This CDR3 comprises 15 residues. The CDR3 region has the DNA TGCGCCAGCAGCAACAGGGAGGCTGGGGCCAACGTCCTGACTTTC. Amino acids: CASSNREAGANVLTF.

The chain uses TRBV7-9 and TRBJ1-2, with D perhaps TRBD1 (6 bases). The germline V gene has CDR1 SEHNR and CDR2 FQNEAQ (reference sequence). V gave up 0 bases and J gave up 0 bases, with 8 bases separating them. This CDR3 is 15 amino acids long. The CDR3 DNA reads as TGTGCCAGCAGCTTAGCTGGGGGCACTAACTATGGCTACACCTTC. It codes for CASSLAGGTNYGYTF.

The genes are TRBV23-1 and TRBJ2-3, with D unresolved. TRBV23-1 is an open reading frame whose function is uncertain. The CDR3 covers 14 residues. Trimming stripped 4 bases from V and 7 bases from J, with 15 bases between. This CDR3 is CASSPGAVRNTQYF. The CDR3 nucleotides read TGCGCCAGCAGTCCCGGTGCCGTGAGAAATACGCAGTATTTT.

J is TRBJ1-4 and V is TRBV4-1, with D perhaps matching TRBD1 (6 bases). The V end lost 0 bases, the J end lost 8 bases, and 22 bases lay between the germline ends. This CDR3 is built from 18 residues. Germline CDR1 and CDR2: MGHRA and YSYEKL. The CDR3 protein is CASSQDRVVEQGGEKLFF. The CDR3 coding sequence is TGCGCCAGCAGCCAAGATCGGGTGGTGGAACAGGGAGGAGAAAAACTGTTTTTT.

The CDR3 coding sequence is TGTGCCAGCAGCCGAGCGGGACGCACAGATACGCAGTATTTT. This gives the protein CASSRAGRTDTQYF. The rearrangement joins TRBV7-8 to TRBJ2-3; TRBD2 agrees at 7 bases. Germline V CDR1 and CDR2: SGHVS, FQNEAQ. This CDR3 is 14 amino acids long. Trimming cost V 5 bases and J 1 base; bases outside gene matches: 3. The full variable domain, in which reference TRBV7-8 and TRBJ2-3 provide the parts outside the CDR3, is GAGVSQSPRYKVAKRGQDVALRCDPISGHVSLFWYQQALGQGPEFLTYFQNEAQLDKSGLPSDRFFAERPEGSVSTLKIQRTQQEDSAVYLCASSRAGRTDTQYFGPGTRLTVL.

This chain links TRBV4-2 with TRBJ2-1, with D perhaps being TRBD1 or TRBD2 (5 bases each). The CDR3 extends over 16 amino acids. V was cut by 0 bases and J by 0 bases, with 9 bases left in between. Germline CDR1 is LGHNA and CDR2 is YNFKEQ. CDR3 in DNA: TGTGCCAGCAGCCAAGATCGTGGGGGCTCCTACAATGAGCAGTTCTTC. Translating it yields CASSQDRGGSYNEQFF.

This clone was seen a single time. The chain links TRBV6-5 to TRBJ1-6, with D perhaps matching TRBD1 (5 bases). The CDR3 spans 15 residues. Looked up from germline, CDR1 is MNHEY and CDR2 is SVGAGI. The V and J ends lost 2 bases and 5 bases respectively, with 10 bases between them. The CDR3 DNA is TGTGCCAGCAGTTACGAGGGGTGGAATAATTCACCCCTCCACTTT. Translating it yields CASSYEGWNNSPLHF.

This clone was observed once. This rearrangement joins TRBV27 to TRBJ2-2; D gene unclear. V was cut by 4 bases and J by 6 bases, with 6 bases left in between. The CDR3 covers 12 residues. The V gene's germline CDR1 is MNHEY and CDR2 SMNVEV (reference sequence). The CDR3 is CASSSSPGELFF. The CDR3 DNA reads as TGTGCCAGCAGTTCCAGTCCCGGGGAGCTGTTTTTT.

This chain's CDR3 is CASSPDRQFGTDTQYF. The CDR3, as DNA: TGTGCCAGCAGCCCCGATCGGCAGTTTGGCACAGATACGCAGTATTTT. The chain has TRBV3-1 (or the pseudogene TRBV3-2) and TRBJ2-3; no firm D call. Looked up from germline, CDR1 is LGHDT and CDR2 is YNNKEL (reference sequence). The CDR3 spans 16 residues. V shed 4 bases and J shed 1 base, with 15 bases lying between them.

The V gene is TRBV5-1, the J gene TRBJ2-3, with 12 bases matching TRBD1. V lost 2 bases to trimming and J lost 6 bases; unmatched junction nucleotides: 13. In germline, CDR1 is SGHRS, CDR2 YFSETQ. The CDR3 has 18 amino acids. The CDR3 region is CASSLGTGGGEGRDTQYF. The CDR3 nucleotides are TGCGCCAGCAGCTTAGGGACAGGGGGCGGCGAAGGTCGGGATACGCAGTATTTT.